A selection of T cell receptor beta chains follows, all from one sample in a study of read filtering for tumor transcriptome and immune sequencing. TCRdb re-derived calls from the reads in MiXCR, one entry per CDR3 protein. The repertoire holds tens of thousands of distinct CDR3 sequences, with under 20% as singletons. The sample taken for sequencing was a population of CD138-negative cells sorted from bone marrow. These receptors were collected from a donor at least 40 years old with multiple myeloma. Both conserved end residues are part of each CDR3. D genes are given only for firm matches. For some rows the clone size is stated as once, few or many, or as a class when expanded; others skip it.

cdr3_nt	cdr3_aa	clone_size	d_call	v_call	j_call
TGCAGTACGCCGCCGTTGAGTGGGCGAAACTACAATGAGCAGTTCTTC	CSTPPLSGRNYNEQFF	once	-	TRBV20-1	TRBJ2-1
TGTGCCAGCAGCAAAGGGACACCCCGGATGGGAGAGACCCAGTACTTC	CASSKGTPRMGETQYF	many	-	TRBV21-1	TRBJ2-5
TGCGCCAGCAGCTTGGAGACAGGGGGCAATCAGCCCCAGCATTTT	CASSLETGGNQPQHF	many	TRBD1	TRBV5-1	TRBJ1-5
TGCAGTGCTAGAGATTGGGCAGAGAGCAATCAGCCCCAGCATTTT	CSARDWAESNQPQHF	many	-	TRBV20-1	TRBJ1-5
TGTGCCAGCAGCATGACAGGGGGACAAGAGACCCAGTACTTC	CASSMTGGQETQYF	medium-sized	TRBD1	TRBV7-3	TRBJ2-5
TGTGCCAGCACCTTGGGACAGGGGTATGTTACTGAAGCTTTCTTT	CASTLGQGYVTEAFF	-	TRBD1	TRBV3-1	TRBJ1-1
TGTGCCAGCAGCGACAGGGGTGGAATAAACACTGAAGCTTTCTTT	CASSDRGGINTEAFF	many	TRBD1	TRBV9	TRBJ1-1
TGTGCCAGCAGCCAATTCCGGGGATTCGAAGAGACCCAGTACTTC	CASSQFRGFEETQYF	-	-	TRBV3-1	TRBJ2-5
TGTGCCAGCAGTTCCAGGGGGGGAGCCGGGGAGCTGTTTTTT	CASSSRGGAGELFF	many	-	TRBV27	TRBJ2-2
TGCGCCAGCAGCACCTCGGGACAGCGAGAGACCCAGTACTTC	CASSTSGQRETQYF	many	TRBD1	TRBV5-1	TRBJ2-5
TGCGCCAGCAGCTTGTCCGGGGGAGATCAGCCCCAGCATTTT	CASSLSGGDQPQHF	few	-	TRBV5-1	TRBJ1-5